This T cell receptor (beta chain) was identified during a study of T cells after yellow fever vaccination. Germline CDR1 and CDR2: SGHTA and FQGNSA. CDR3 length equals 14 residues. V lost 0 bases and J 6 bases, leaving 9 bases between the germline ends. In its sample, this clonotype was seen a few times. TCRdb processed the 5' RACE reads anew with MiXCR; each CDR3 protein has one entry. This table has under 350,000 distinct CDR3 sequences, about 4% appearing once. The sample in question was PBMCs, obtained 5 days after the yellow fever booster vaccination. The chain uses TRBV7-2 and TRBJ2-1; D is uncertain. The receptor was derived from a man in his late teens or twenties who received the YFV17D yellow fever vaccine. CDR3 nucleotides: TGTGCCAGCAGCTTAGCCGCCACTCCCAATGAGCAGTTCTTC. Its protein product is CASSLAATPNEQFF.